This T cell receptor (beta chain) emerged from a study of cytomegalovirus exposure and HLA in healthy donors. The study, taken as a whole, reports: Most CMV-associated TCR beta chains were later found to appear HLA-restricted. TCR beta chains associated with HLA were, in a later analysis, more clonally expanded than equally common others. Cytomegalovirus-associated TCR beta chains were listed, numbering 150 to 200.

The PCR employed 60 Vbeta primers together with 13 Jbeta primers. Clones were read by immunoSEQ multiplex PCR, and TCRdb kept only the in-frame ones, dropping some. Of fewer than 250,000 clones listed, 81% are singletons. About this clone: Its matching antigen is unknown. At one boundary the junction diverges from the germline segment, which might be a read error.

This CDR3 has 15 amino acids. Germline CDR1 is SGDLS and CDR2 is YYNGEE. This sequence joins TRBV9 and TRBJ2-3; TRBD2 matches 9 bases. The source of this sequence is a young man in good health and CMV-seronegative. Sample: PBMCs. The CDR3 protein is CASSLSGTSIDTQYF. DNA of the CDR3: TGTGCCAGCAGCCTTTCCGGGACTAGCATAGATACGCAGTATTTT.